This TCR beta chain is from a study of CD4 T cells in relation to SARS-CoV-2 and coronaviruses. Whole-study context: A couple of subjects were Hispanic; patients were roughly 8 males and 4 females.

Naive and memory CD4+ T cells were cultured with CEF, then survey-sequenced. The table came from immunoSEQ multiplex PCR; TCRdb's copy has only in-frame clones and leaves some out. The table lists 38,000 or so clones, roughly 82% of them singletons. The CDR3 totals 12 residues. Germline V lookup: CDR1 MDHEN, CDR2 SYDVKM. The V gene lost 2 bases and the J gene lost 4 bases, with 4 bases spanning the gap. For 10 days, around 99,000 sorted CD4+ cells grew with T cell-depleted PBMCs and CEF. Notes on this clone: Its specificity is not known.

The chain has TRBV28 and TRBJ2-3; D remains ambiguous. Material: memory CD4+ T cells from PBMCs, cultured in vitro. This sequence was found in an adult with COVID-19. The CDR3, as DNA: TGTGCCAGCAGTTTAGAGGCAGATACGCAGTATTTT. The encoded protein is CASSLEADTQYF.